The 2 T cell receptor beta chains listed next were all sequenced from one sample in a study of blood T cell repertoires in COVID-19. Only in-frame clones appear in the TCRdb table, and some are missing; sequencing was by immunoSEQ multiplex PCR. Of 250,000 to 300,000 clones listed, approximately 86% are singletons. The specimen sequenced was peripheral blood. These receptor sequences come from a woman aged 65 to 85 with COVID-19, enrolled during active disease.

The CDR3 here is CASSQTPGQGNSPLHF. The CDR3 nucleotides are TGTGCCAGCAGCCAGACCCCGGGACAGGGGAATTCACCCCTCCACTTT. The rearrangement joins TRBV27 to TRBJ1-6; 10 positions agree with TRBD1. The V gene's germline CDR1 is MNHEY and CDR2 SMNVEV (reference sequence). This CDR3 spans 16 amino acids. Germline trimming cut 6 bases from V and 7 bases from J; bases unmatched to any gene: 9.

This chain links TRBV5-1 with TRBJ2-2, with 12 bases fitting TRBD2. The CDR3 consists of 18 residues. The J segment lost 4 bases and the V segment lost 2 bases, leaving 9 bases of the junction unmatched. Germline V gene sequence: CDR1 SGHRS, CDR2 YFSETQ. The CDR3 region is CASSLLAGGRDLTGELFF. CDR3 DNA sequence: TGCGCCAGCAGCTTACTAGCGGGGGGCCGAGATCTCACCGGGGAGCTGTTTTTT.